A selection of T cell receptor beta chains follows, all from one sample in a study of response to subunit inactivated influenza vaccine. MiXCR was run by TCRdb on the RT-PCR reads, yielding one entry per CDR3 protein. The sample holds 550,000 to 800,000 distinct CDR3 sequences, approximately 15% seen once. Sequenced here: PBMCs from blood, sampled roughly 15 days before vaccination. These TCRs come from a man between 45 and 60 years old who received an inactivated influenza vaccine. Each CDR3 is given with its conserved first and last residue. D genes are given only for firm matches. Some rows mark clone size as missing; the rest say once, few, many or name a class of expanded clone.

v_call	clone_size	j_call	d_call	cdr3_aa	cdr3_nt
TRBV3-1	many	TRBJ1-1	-	CASSPRVLANTEAFF	TGTGCCAGCAGCCCAAGGGTCCTCGCGAACACTGAAGCTTTCTTT
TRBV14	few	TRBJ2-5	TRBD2	CASSWGSGGQETQYF	TGTGCCAGCAGCTGGGGGTCGGGAGGCCAGGAGACCCAGTACTTC
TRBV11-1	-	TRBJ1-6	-	CASSIRANNSPLHF	TGTGCCAGCAGCATCCGGGCCAATAATTCACCCCTCCACTTT
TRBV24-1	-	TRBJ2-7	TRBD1	CATSDRWDRGFLSAYEQYF	TGTGCCACCAGTGATCGGTGGGACAGGGGGTTCTTGTCGGCTTACGAGCAGTACTTC
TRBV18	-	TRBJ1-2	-	CASSPGLIEGGGYTF	TGTGCCAGCTCACCAGGCTTGATTGAGGGAGGTGGCTACACCTTC
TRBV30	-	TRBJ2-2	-	CAWMHGTGELFF	TGTGCCTGGATGCACGGCACCGGGGAGCTGTTTTTT
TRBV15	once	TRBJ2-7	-	CATSRDLGLSYEQYF	TGTGCCACCAGCAGAGATCTCGGGTTAAGCTACGAGCAGTACTTC
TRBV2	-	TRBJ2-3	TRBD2	CASSPEPSGLTDTQYF	TGTGCCAGCTCCCCGGAACCTAGCGGGCTCACAGATACGCAGTATTTT
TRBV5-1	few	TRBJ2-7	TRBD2	CASSTSGRDYEQYF	TGCGCCAGCAGCACTAGCGGGAGAGACTACGAGCAGTACTTC
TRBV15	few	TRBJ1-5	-	CATSRDFPGDGNQPQHF	TGTGCCACCAGCAGAGATTTCCCAGGGGATGGCAATCAGCCCCAGCATTTT
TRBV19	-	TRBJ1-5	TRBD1	CASRPTGGNQSQHF	TGTGCCAGTAGGCCAACAGGGGGGAATCAGTCCCAGCATTTT
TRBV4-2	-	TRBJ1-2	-	CASSQDTSRGDGYTF	TGTGCCAGCAGCCAAGATACTAGCAGGGGAGATGGCTACACCTTC
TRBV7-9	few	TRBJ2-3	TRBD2	CASSELARTSTDTQYF	TGTGCCAGCAGCGAACTAGCGCGGACTAGCACAGATACGCAGTATTTT
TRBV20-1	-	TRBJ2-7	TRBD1	CSTRNHRGAYEQYF	TGCAGTACTAGAAATCACAGGGGAGCCTACGAGCAGTACTTC
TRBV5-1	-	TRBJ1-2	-	CASSPLTPGLGHGYTF	TGCGCCAGCAGCCCGTTAACACCAGGACTGGGGCATGGCTACACCTTC
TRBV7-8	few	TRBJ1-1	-	CASSSLVAMNTEAFF	TGTGCCAGCAGCTCGCTGGTGGCAATGAACACTGAAGCTTTCTTT
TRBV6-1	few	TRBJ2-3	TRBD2	CASRSTSGGRDTQYF	TGTGCCAGCAGATCCACTAGCGGGGGCCGAGATACGCAGTATTTT
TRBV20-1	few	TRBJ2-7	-	CSAAGGARYEQYF	TGCAGTGCTGCGGGCGGGGCGCGGTACGAGCAGTACTTC
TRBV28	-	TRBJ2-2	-	CASSLVQYSTGELFF	TGTGCCAGCAGTTTGGTTCAGTATAGCACCGGGGAGCTGTTTTTT
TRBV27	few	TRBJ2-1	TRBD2	CASSPTSGSWGGNEQFF	TGTGCCAGCAGTCCCACTAGCGGGAGTTGGGGTGGGAATGAGCAGTTCTTC
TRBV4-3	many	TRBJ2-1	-	CASSQEYGTAYNEQFF	TGCGCCAGCAGCCAAGAGTATGGGACCGCCTACAATGAGCAGTTCTTC
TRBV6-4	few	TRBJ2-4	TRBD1	CASKGRGKDVKNIQYF	TGTGCCAGCAAAGGCAGGGGGAAGGACGTCAAAAACATTCAGTACTTC
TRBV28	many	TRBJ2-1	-	CASSLGPGNEQFF	TGTGCCAGCAGTTTGGGACCCGGCAATGAGCAGTTCTTC
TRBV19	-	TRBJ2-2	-	CASTKKGTGELFF	TGTGCCAGTACCAAAAAGGGGACCGGGGAGCTGTTTTTT
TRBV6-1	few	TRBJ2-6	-	CASSEAWGVAGANVLTF	TGTGCCAGCAGTGAAGCGTGGGGAGTGGCTGGGGCCAACGTCCTGACTTTC
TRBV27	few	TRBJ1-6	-	CASTLGTSSYNSPLHF	TGTGCCAGCACCCTGGGGACTAGCTCCTATAATTCACCCCTCCACTTT
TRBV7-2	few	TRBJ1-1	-	CASSLKGPGGAFF	TGTGCCAGCAGCTTGAAAGGCCCCGGCGGAGCTTTCTTT
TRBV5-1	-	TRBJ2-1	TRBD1	CASSWEGQGSYNEQFF	TGCGCCAGCAGCTGGGAGGGACAGGGGTCCTACAATGAGCAGTTCTTC
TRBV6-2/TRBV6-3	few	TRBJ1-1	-	CASSSTALGNTEAFF	TGTGCCAGCAGTTCCACGGCCCTGGGGAACACTGAAGCTTTCTTT
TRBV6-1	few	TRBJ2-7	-	CATRKVSGERQYF	TGTGCCACTCGCAAAGTATCGGGAGAGAGGCAGTACTTC
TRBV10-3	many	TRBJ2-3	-	CAISEKTSTDTQYF	TGTGCCATCAGCGAGAAAACTAGCACAGATACGCAGTATTTT
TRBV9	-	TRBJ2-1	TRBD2	CASSVGLDTSYNEQFF	TGTGCCAGCAGCGTGGGACTAGACACCTCCTACAATGAGCAGTTCTTC
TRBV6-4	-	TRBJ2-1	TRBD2	CASSDPSRGVSYNEQFF	TGTGCCAGCAGTGACCCCTCTCGGGGGGTATCCTACAATGAGCAGTTCTTC
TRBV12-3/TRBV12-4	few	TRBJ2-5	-	CASSLEARGQETQYF	TGTGCCAGCAGTTTAGAAGCTCGGGGGCAAGAGACCCAGTACTTC
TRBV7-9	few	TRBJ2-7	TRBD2	CASSSTSGNHYEQYF	TGTGCCAGCAGCTCCACTAGCGGGAACCACTACGAGCAGTACTTC
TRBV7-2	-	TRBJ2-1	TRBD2	CASSLSRGGQNEQFF	TGTGCCAGCAGCTTATCGCGGGGGGGCCAAAATGAGCAGTTCTTC
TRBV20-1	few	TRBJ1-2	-	CSAGLGGNYGYTF	TGCAGTGCCGGCCTAGGGGGGAACTATGGCTACACCTTC
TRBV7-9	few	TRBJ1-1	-	CASRRTRGTEAFF	TGTGCCAGCAGACGTACTCGGGGCACTGAAGCTTTCTTT
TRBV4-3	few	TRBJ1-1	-	CASSHPGTRSSEAFF	TGCGCCAGCAGCCACCCCGGGACCCGGTCGTCAGAAGCTTTCTTT
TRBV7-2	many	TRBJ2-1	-	CASSSIVGEQFF	TGTGCCAGCAGCTCAATAGTAGGTGAGCAGTTCTTC
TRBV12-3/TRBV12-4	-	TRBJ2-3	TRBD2	CASSLSLAGGSDTQYF	TGTGCCAGCAGTTTATCTCTAGCGGGAGGCTCAGATACGCAGTATTTT
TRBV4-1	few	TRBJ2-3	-	CASTTSPLSTDTQYF	TGCGCCAGCACCACATCGCCCCTTAGCACAGATACGCAGTATTTT
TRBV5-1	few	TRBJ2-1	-	CASRSALSSYNEQFF	TGCGCCAGCAGGTCAGCGTTGAGCTCCTACAATGAGCAGTTCTTC
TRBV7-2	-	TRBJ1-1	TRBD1	CASSFGQGVTEAFF	TGTGCCAGCAGCTTCGGACAGGGGGTCACTGAAGCTTTCTTT